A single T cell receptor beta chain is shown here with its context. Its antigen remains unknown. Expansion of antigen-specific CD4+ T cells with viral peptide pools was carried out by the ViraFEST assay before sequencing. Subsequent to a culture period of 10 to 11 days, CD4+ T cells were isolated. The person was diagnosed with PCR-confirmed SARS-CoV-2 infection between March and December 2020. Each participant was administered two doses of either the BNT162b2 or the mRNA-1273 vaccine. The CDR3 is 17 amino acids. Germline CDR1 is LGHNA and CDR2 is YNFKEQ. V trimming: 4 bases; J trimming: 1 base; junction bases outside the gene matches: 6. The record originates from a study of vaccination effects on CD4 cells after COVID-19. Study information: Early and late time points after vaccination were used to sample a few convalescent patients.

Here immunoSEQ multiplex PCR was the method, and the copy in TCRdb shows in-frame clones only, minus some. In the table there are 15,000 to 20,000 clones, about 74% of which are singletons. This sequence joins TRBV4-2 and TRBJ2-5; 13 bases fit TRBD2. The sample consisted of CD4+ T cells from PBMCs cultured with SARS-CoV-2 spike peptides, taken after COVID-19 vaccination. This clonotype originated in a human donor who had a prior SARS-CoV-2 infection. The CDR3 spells CASSPGLAGAFQETQYF. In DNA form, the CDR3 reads TGTGCCAGCAGCCCCGGACTAGCGGGGGCCTTCCAAGAGACCCAGTACTTC.